These 10 T cell receptor beta chains were all obtained from the same sample, sequenced in a study of blood T cell repertoires in COVID-19. Assay: immunoSEQ multiplex PCR; the TCRdb copy retains only in-frame clones and omits some. Of 200,000 or so clones detected, 60% to 80% appear once; the ten largest clones hold roughly a sixth. Sequenced material: peripheral blood. Receptor source: a man aged 55 to 69 with active or convalescent COVID-19.

The chain is built from TRBV11-3 and TRBJ1-1; a possible D gene is TRBD1 (6 bases). Trimming left V 5 bases short and J 4 bases short, with 11 bases between. The germline V gene encodes CDR1 SGHNT and CDR2 YENEEA. The CDR3 length is 13 residues. The CDR3, as DNA: TGTGCCAGCAGCCAAGTAGGGGGCACTGAAGCTTTCTTT. Its protein is CASSQVGGTEAFF.

The chain carries TRBV29-1 and TRBJ1-3, with D tentatively TRBD1 (5 bases). Trimming cost V 6 bases and J 2 bases, with 8 bases left between them. Germline CDR1 reads SQVTM; CDR2 reads ANQGSEA. The CDR3 spans 12 residues. CDR3 region: CSVGEAGNTIYF. CDR3 DNA: TGCAGCGTAGGGGAAGCTGGAAACACCATATATTTT.

This chain links TRBV7-2 with TRBJ1-3; no reliable D call. Trimming took 1 base from V and 0 from J, leaving 7 bases between them. The CDR3 is made up of 15 amino acids. The germline V gene encodes CDR1 SGHTA and CDR2 FQGNSA. CDR3 DNA sequence: TGTGCCAGCAGCTTAGGACACCCCTCTGGAAACACCATATATTTT. Amino acid sequence: CASSLGHPSGNTIYF.

This clone was recorded once. This chain joins TRBV27 and TRBJ2-7; D is uncertain. This CDR3 is built from 13 residues. CDR1 and CDR2 from the germline V gene are MNHEY and SMNVEV (reference sequence). Between the trimmed V and J ends, which lost 2 bases and 6 bases, there was a span of 11 bases. CDR3 residues: CASSLGPPREQYF. As DNA, the CDR3 is TGTGCCAGCAGTTTAGGCCCCCCTCGCGAGCAGTACTTC.

V and J are TRBV19 and TRBJ2-1; D is possibly TRBD2 (7 bases). V shed 2 bases and J shed 7 bases, with 12 bases lying between them. The CDR3 is made up of 14 amino acids. Germline loops: CDR1 LNHDA, CDR2 SQIVND (reference sequence). CDR3: CASSISGGGNEQFF. The CDR3 coding sequence is TGTGCCAGTAGTATATCGGGGGGCGGAAATGAGCAGTTCTTC.

This chain connects TRBV7-2 to TRBJ2-7; D remains unclear. The CDR3 sequence is 14 residues long. CDR1 and CDR2 (germline): SGHTA, FQGNSA. Trimming cost V 5 bases and J 7 bases, with 18 bases left between them. CDR3 in DNA: TGTGCCAGCAGCCCTAACTTGGTGGCGGAGGAGCAGTACTTC. It translates to CASSPNLVAEEQYF.

This clone showed up just once. The V and J genes are TRBV5-1 and TRBJ1-2; unclear D gene. Looked up from germline, CDR1 is SGHRS and CDR2 is YFSETQ. With 1 base removed from V and 1 base from J, the gap between germline ends came to 5 bases. CDR3 length equals 13 residues. The DNA for the CDR3 is TGCGCCAGCAGCTTGAACAATAACTATGGCTACACCTTC. Translated, it gives CASSLNNNYGYTF. The variable domain in full, completed from reference TRBV5-1 and TRBJ1-2, reads KAGVTQTPRYLIKTRGQQVTLSCSPISGHRSVSWYQQTPGQGLQFLFEYFSETQRNKGNFPGRFSGRQFSNSRSEMNVSTLELGDSALYLCASSLNNNYGYTFGSGTRLTVV.

J is TRBJ2-1 and V is TRBV28, with 14 bases aligning to TRBD2. Looked up from germline, CDR1 is MDHEN and CDR2 is SYDVKM. The CDR3 length is 18 residues. After removal of 6 bases from V and 1 base from J, the junction contained 8 bases not matched to a gene. CDR3 residues: CASSPGLAGVGSYNEQFF. The CDR3 DNA reads as TGTGCCAGCAGCCCGGGACTAGCGGGAGTGGGGTCCTACAATGAGCAGTTCTTC. The whole variable domain, filled in from reference TRBV28 and TRBJ2-1, reads DVKVTQSSRYLVKRTGEKVFLECVQDMDHENMFWYRQDPGLGLRLIYFSYDVKMKEKGDIPEGYSVSREKKERFSLILESASTNQTSMYLCASSPGLAGVGSYNEQFFGPGTRLTVL.

This chain links TRBV7-2 with TRBJ1-6; tentatively, D is TRBD1 (6 bases). The CDR3 totals 16 residues. CDR1 SGHTA and CDR2 FQGNSA come from the germline V gene. Deletions cut 5 bases from V and 2 bases from J, with 13 bases between. The CDR3 region is CASSQLQGAYNSPLHF. The CDR3 DNA follows: TGTGCCAGCAGCCAACTACAGGGAGCCTATAATTCACCCCTCCACTTT.

The chain recombines TRBV7-3 with TRBJ1-5; 10 bases map to TRBD1. This CDR3 comprises 15 residues. Germline V gene sequence: CDR1 SGHTA, CDR2 FQGTGA. The V segment lost 5 bases and the J segment 4 bases; nucleotides outside the gene matches: 5. The CDR3 is CASSETGQGNQPQHF. The CDR3 DNA follows: TGTGCCAGCAGCGAGACGGGACAGGGGAATCAGCCCCAGCATTTT.